Shown below are 15 T cell receptor beta chains from a single sample sequenced in a study of blood T cell repertoires in COVID-19. Measured with immunoSEQ multiplex PCR; TCRdb has only the in-frame clones, and not every one. The sample includes roughly 280,000 clones, roughly 90% of them seen just once. The specimen was peripheral blood. The receptors derive from a man aged 25-45 years with active or convalescent COVID-19.

This chain connects TRBV20-1 to TRBJ2-3, with 10 bases that match TRBD2. Germline lookup yields CDR1 DFQATT and CDR2 SNEGSKA (reference sequence). The CDR3 loop spans 16 amino acids. Trimming cost V 3 bases and J 0 bases; bases outside gene matches: 6. CDR3 in amino acids: CSASGLAGVSTDTQYF. The CDR3 nucleotides read TGCAGTGCTAGTGGGCTAGCGGGGGTAAGCACAGATACGCAGTATTTT.

This clone was seen a single time. This sequence joins TRBV7-6 and TRBJ1-1; D gene unclear. The V gene lost 5 bases and the J gene lost 1 base, with 14 bases spanning the gap. The germline gives CDR1 SGHVS, CDR2 FNYEAQ. The CDR3 runs to 15 residues. CDR3 DNA: TGTGCCAGCAGCCACCTCCCTGGCAGGAACACTGAAGCTTTCTTT. It specifies CASSHLPGRNTEAFF.

This chain connects TRBV27 to TRBJ2-2; 16 bases are shared with TRBD2. The CDR3 consists of 18 residues. The trim removed 5 bases at V and 7 bases at J, leaving 10 bases unmatched. CDR1 is MNHEY, CDR2 SMNVEV, per germline (reference sequence). In nucleotides, the CDR3 is TGTGCCAGCAGTGCCACCGGGACTAGCGGGGGGGCCGTCGGGGAGCTGTTTTTT. Translation gives CASSATGTSGGAVGELFF.

About this clone: The same CDR3 is also encoded by other DNA sequences in this sample. This chain uses TRBV5-4 with TRBJ1-3; D unresolved. Looked up from germline, CDR1 is SGHNT and CDR2 is YYREEE (reference sequence). This CDR3 is built from 13 residues. V lost 0 bases and J 4 bases, leaving 5 bases between the germline ends. The CDR3 sequence: CASSLERGNTIYF. The DNA for the CDR3 is TGTGCCAGCAGCTTGGAGCGGGGAAACACCATATATTTT. Based on the CDR3 plus reference TRBV5-4 and TRBJ1-3, the full variable domain is ETGVTQSPTHLIKTRGQQVTLRCSSQSGHNTVSWYQQALGQGPQFIFQYYREEENGRGNFPPRFSGLQFPNYSSELNVNALELDDSALYLCASSLERGNTIYFGEGSWLTVV.

The chain has TRBV5-1 and TRBJ2-2; 11 bases fit TRBD2. Germline V lookup: CDR1 SGHRS, CDR2 YFSETQ. CDR3 length: 14 residues. Germline trimming cut 5 bases from V and 5 bases from J; bases unmatched to any gene: 2. Written as DNA, the CDR3 is TGCGCCAGCAGACTAGCGGGGGAAACCGGGGAGCTGTTTTTT. Translating it yields CASRLAGETGELFF.

The rearrangement joins TRBV6-5 to TRBJ1-2, with TRBD1 matching 8 bases. CDR1 and CDR2 (germline): MNHEY, SVGAGI. J gave up 8 bases and V 6 bases, and 8 bases lay outside the gene matches. The CDR3 runs to 13 residues. CDR3 coding DNA: TGTGCCAGCAGCTGGACAGGGACGAGCGGCTACACCTTC. Protein sequence: CASSWTGTSGYTF.

The gene calls are TRBV4-1 and TRBJ1-3; D possibly corresponds to TRBD1 (6 bases). Germline V gene lookup returns CDR1 MGHRA and CDR2 YSYEKL. The CDR3 contains 18 residues. V gave up 0 bases and J gave up 1 base, with 16 bases separating them. CDR3 coding DNA: TGCGCCAGCAGCCAAGATCAGCGGGGGCTCGAGTCTGGAAACACCATATATTTT. This gives the protein CASSQDQRGLESGNTIYF.

The chain is built from TRBV3-1 (or the pseudogene TRBV3-2) and TRBJ1-3; TRBD1 is a possible D gene (5 bases). The V and J ends lost 4 bases and 2 bases respectively, with 15 bases between them. This CDR3 is built from 16 residues. Per the germline V gene, CDR1 is LGHDT and CDR2 is YNNKEL (reference sequence). The CDR3 DNA is TGTGCCAGCAGCCCTTACGGCGGGGGAACTGGAAACACCATATATTTT. Protein sequence: CASSPYGGGTGNTIYF.

V gene TRBV18 combines with J gene TRBJ1-5, with D uncertain. Between the trimmed V and J ends, which lost 2 bases and 1 base, there was a span of 9 bases. The CDR3 is 15 residues long. Germline V gives CDR1 KGHSH, CDR2 LQKENI. The CDR3 coding sequence is TGTGCCAGCTCACCAATAGCACTCAGCAATCAGCCCCAGCATTTT. Residues: CASSPIALSNQPQHF.

The J gene is TRBJ1-3, the V gene TRBV30; TRBD1 aligns across 8 bases. CDR3 length: 15 amino acids. The J segment lost 1 base and the V segment lost 2 bases, leaving 4 bases of the junction unmatched. Germline V gene sequence: CDR1 GTSNPN, CDR2 SVGIG (reference sequence). The CDR3 DNA follows: TGTGCCTGGAGTAACCACAGGGGGTCTGGAAACACCATATATTTT. Translation gives CAWSNHRGSGNTIYF.

V usage is TRBV7-6 and J usage is TRBJ2-3; possible D gene TRBD1, 6 bases. V dropped 6 bases and J dropped 0 bases, with 16 bases sitting between them. Germline lookup yields CDR1 SGHVS and CDR2 FNYEAQ. The CDR3 spans 16 residues. The chain's CDR3 is CASSHSQGSSTDTQYF. In nucleotides, the CDR3 is TGTGCCAGCAGTCACAGTCAGGGGAGTAGCACAGATACGCAGTATTTT.

This clone has only a few counts. The rearrangement joins TRBV7-3 to TRBJ2-6, with D perhaps TRBD1 (6 bases). Germline loops: CDR1 SGHTA, CDR2 FQGTGA. Trimming cost V 5 bases and J 4 bases, with 12 bases left between them. The CDR3 spans 15 residues. The CDR3 region is CASSQQGSGANVLTF. CDR3 bases: TGTGCCAGCAGCCAACAGGGTTCCGGGGCCAACGTCCTGACTTTC.

V gene TRBV13 combines with J gene TRBJ2-7; 12 nucleotides agree with TRBD2. Trimming at V came to 3 bases and at J to 3 bases, leaving 0 bases not matched to a gene. The CDR3 extends over 14 amino acids. From germline, CDR1 is PRHDT and CDR2 FYEKMQ (reference sequence). As DNA, the CDR3 is TGTGCCAGCAGCTTGGGACTAGCGGGCTACGAGCAGTACTTC. The encoded protein is CASSLGLAGYEQYF.

The rearrangement uses TRBV27 and TRBJ2-7; possibly TRBD2 for D (5 bases). CDR3 length: 13 amino acids. Per the germline V gene, CDR1 is MNHEY and CDR2 is SMNVEV (reference sequence). Trimming took off 5 bases at V and 6 bases at J, with 14 bases between the two ends. The CDR3 loop is CASSHARDSEQYF. Here the CDR3 DNA reads TGTGCCAGCAGTCATGCCCGGGATAGCGAGCAGTACTTC.

V and J are TRBV9 and TRBJ2-3, with TRBD2 matching 8 bases. There are 17 residues in the CDR3. With 0 bases clipped from V and 3 bases from J, the junction kept 9 bases outside the gene matches. Germline V CDR1 and CDR2: SGDLS, YYNGEE. As DNA, the CDR3 is TGTGCCAGCAGCGTAGCCCCTAGCGGGCTGGGGACAGATACGCAGTATTTT. Protein product: CASSVAPSGLGTDTQYF.